This TCR beta chain was profiled in a study of T cells after yellow fever vaccination. General observations from the study: Researchers cautioned that FACS-sorted repertoires could harbor abundant clonotypes contaminating from the bulk population.

MiXCR was run by TCRdb on the 5' RACE reads, yielding one entry per CDR3 protein. The sample consists of about 330,000 distinct CDR3 sequences, over 3.5% of them appearing once. The CDR3 length is 14 residues. The germline V gene has CDR1 LNHNV and CDR2 YYDKDF (reference sequence). Trimming cost V 6 bases and J 6 bases; bases outside gene matches: 7. A note on this clonotype: No antigen is known for it.

This sequence was found in a man between 18 and 35 years old who received the YFV17D yellow fever vaccine. The sample was PBMCs, taken 5 days after the yellow fever booster vaccination. J is TRBJ1-5 and V is TRBV15; 8 bases match TRBD1. CDR3 protein: CATSWTGLGQPQHF. The CDR3 nucleotides are TGTGCCACCAGTTGGACAGGGTTGGGTCAGCCCCAGCATTTT. Complete variable domain (other parts from reference TRBV15 and TRBJ1-5): DAMVIQNPRYQVTQFGKPVTLSCSQTLNHNVMYWYQQKSSQAPKLLFHYYDKDFNNEADTPDNFQSRRPNTSFCFLDIRSPGLGDTAMYLCATSWTGLGQPQHFGDGTRLSIL.